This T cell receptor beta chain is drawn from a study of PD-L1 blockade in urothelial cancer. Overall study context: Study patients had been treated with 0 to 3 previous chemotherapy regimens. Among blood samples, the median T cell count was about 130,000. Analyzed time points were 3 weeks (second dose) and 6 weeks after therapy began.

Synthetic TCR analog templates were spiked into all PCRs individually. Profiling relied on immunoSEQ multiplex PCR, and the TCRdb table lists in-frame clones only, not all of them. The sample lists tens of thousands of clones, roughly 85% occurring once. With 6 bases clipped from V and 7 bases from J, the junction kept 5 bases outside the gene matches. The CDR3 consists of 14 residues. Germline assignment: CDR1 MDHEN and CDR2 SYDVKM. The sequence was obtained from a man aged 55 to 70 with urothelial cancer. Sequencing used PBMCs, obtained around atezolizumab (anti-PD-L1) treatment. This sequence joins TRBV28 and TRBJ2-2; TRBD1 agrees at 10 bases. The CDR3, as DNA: TGTGCCAGCAGAGACAGGGGGCGCAACGGGGAGCTGTTTTTT. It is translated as CASRDRGRNGELFF.